The rows below give T cell receptor beta chains drawn from one sample of a study of sequential checkpoint blockade in melanoma. Sequencing used immunoSEQ multiplex PCR; TCRdb keeps in-frame clones, though not all of them. The table has approximately 8,800 clones, 23% seen once; the top ten hold 14%. The sample in question was tumor tissue (inferred from file names), obtained from a patient given nivolumab and ipilimumab in sequence. Receptor source: a human donor with melanoma. The CDR3 runs from the conserved cysteine through the conserved F or W. A D gene is named only where the DNA matches it firmly. For some rows the clone size is stated as once, few or many, or as a class when expanded; others skip it.

d_gene	abundance	v_gene	len	j_gene	CDR3nt	CDR3aa
NA	NA	TRBV6-8	18	TRBJ2-5	TGTGCCAGCAGTTACTCGCTCCAGAGAACTCAGTACCAAGAGACCCAGTACTTC	CASSYSLQRTQYQETQYF
NA	NA	TRBV6-8	15	TRBJ2-2	TGTGCCAGCAGATCCAAGGGGATCGGCACCGGGGAGCTGTTTTTT	CASRSKGIGTGELFF
NA	few	TRBV6-1	14	TRBJ1-2	TGTGCCAGCAGTGAAGATTGGTTAAACTATGGCTACACCTTC	CASSEDWLNYGYTF
NA	NA	TRBV5-1	16	TRBJ2-3	TGCGCCAGCAGCTTGGGAAGGGCTAGCGCCACAGATACGCAGTATTTT	CASSLGRASATDTQYF
TRBD1	few	TRBV11-3	16	TRBJ1-1	TGTGCCAGCAGCCAGGACTACCAGGGGGCATGGACTGAAGCTTTCTTT	CASSQDYQGAWTEAFF
NA	few	TRBV23-1	13	TRBJ1-3	TGCGCCAGCAGCTTACCAGGATTAGACACCATATATTTT	CASSLPGLDTIYF
NA	few	TRBV23-1	16	TRBJ1-5	TGCGCCAGCAGTTCCCAGGCACAGGCTAGGGGACAGCCCCAGCATTTT	CASSSQAQARGQPQHF
TRBD1	NA	TRBV19	16	TRBJ2-3	TGTGCCAGTAGTATATCGGGGACAGGGAACACAGATACGCAGTATTTT	CASSISGTGNTDTQYF
NA	NA	TRBV7-1	13	TRBJ2-7	TGTGCCAGCAGCTACCAGAGCAGGGGCGAGCAGTACTTC	CASSYQSRGEQYF
NA	NA	TRBV19	13	TRBJ1-1	TGTGCCAGTAGTATTTCGGGGGCCTCTGAAGCTTTCTTT	CASSISGASEAFF
NA	NA	TRBV7-6	15	TRBJ1-1	TGTGCCAGCAAGCGGGGTGGGGGGCAAGACACTGAAGCTTTCTTT	CASKRGGGQDTEAFF
NA	many	TRBV6-8	15	TRBJ2-1	TGTGCCAGCAGTGGTGAGGCAGACCCCTACGGTGAGCAGTTCTTC	CASSGEADPYGEQFF
NA	medium-sized	TRBV6-8	13	TRBJ2-1	TGTGCCATCAGTGGACCGGGTGGTGGTGAGCAGTTCTTC	CAISGPGGGEQFF
NA	NA	TRBV29-1	13	TRBJ2-4	TGCAGCGTTGAATCAGGGGCCAAAAACATTCAGTACTTC	CSVESGAKNIQYF
TRBD1	many	TRBV11-3	16	TRBJ2-1	TGTGCCAGCAGCTTGGCCGGGACAGGGACCTACAATGAGCAGTTCTTC	CASSLAGTGTYNEQFF
TRBD1	NA	TRBV4-1	18	TRBJ1-2	TGCGCCAGCAGCCAAGATTTGACAAGGACAGGCATTTCGGGTGGCTACACCTTC	CASSQDLTRTGISGGYTF
NA	few	TRBV12-5	18	TRBJ1-1	TGTGCTAGTGGGCCCGGTTTGATCAGGGCCCGACGGAACACTGAAGCTTTCTTT	CASGPGLIRARRNTEAFF
TRBD2	medium-sized	TRBV11-3	17	TRBJ2-5	TGTGCCAGCAGCTTACCTTTCGGGGCGGGGGGGCCCAAGACCCAGTACTTC	CASSLPFGAGGPKTQYF
NA	NA	TRBV28	18	TRBJ1-3	TGTGCCAGCAGTTATGGGGAGTCAGGGAGGGTCTCTGGAAACACCATATATTTT	CASSYGESGRVSGNTIYF
TRBD2	many	TRBV11-3	15	TRBJ2-7	TGTGCCAGCAGCTCCATATCCGGGGGGGCCGGCGAGCAGTACTTC	CASSSISGGAGEQYF
TRBD1	many	TRBV9	17	TRBJ1-2	TGTGCCAGCAGCGTTTCCTACAGGGGGGGAGAGTACTATGGCTACACCTTC	CASSVSYRGGEYYGYTF
NA	NA	TRBV1	16	TRBJ1-5	TGCACCAGCAGCCTAGGCCGGGTGTGTGAGTATCAGCCCCAGCATTTT	CTSSLGRVCEYQPQHF
NA	NA	TRBV23-1	13	TRBJ2-1	TGCGCCAGCAGCTTGTTTATACGCAATGAGCAGTTCTTC	CASSLFIRNEQFF
NA	few	TRBV6-7	17	TRBJ2-1	TGTGCCAGCAGTGAAGGGTCATGGGAGAGCTCCTACAATGAGCAGTTCTTC	CASSEGSWESSYNEQFF
NA	NA	TRBV5-1	14	TRBJ1-3	TGCGCCAGCAGAGCCGGGACAAATGGAAACACCATATATTTT	CASRAGTNGNTIYF
NA	few	TRBV18	12	TRBJ1-1	TGTGCCAGCTCGACCGGGACACTAATGGCTTTCTTT	CASSTGTLMAFF
NA	NA	TRBV6-8	14	TRBJ1-1	TGTGCCAGCAGCCGCATGGGGTGGGACACTGAAGCTTTCTTT	CASSRMGWDTEAFF
TRBD2	few	TRBV6-8	18	TRBJ2-3	TGTGCCAGCAGTTACCGACTCTTGAGTAGCGGGCGCACAGATACGCAGTATTTT	CASSYRLLSSGRTDTQYF
NA	few	TRBV11-3	15	TRBJ2-1	TGTGCCAGCAGCTTAGTGGTCTCGCTACTAAGAGAGCAGTTCTTC	CASSLVVSLLREQFF
NA	NA	TRBV29-1	13	TRBJ1-1	TGCAGCGTTGAATACCAGAGGAACACTGAAGCTTTCTTT	CSVEYQRNTEAFF
NA	NA	TRBV6-8	13	TRBJ2-7	TGTGCCAGCAGTAGACGGGCCATCTACGAGCAGTACTTC	CASSRRAIYEQYF
NA	many	TRBV11-3	16	TRBJ2-2	TGTGCCAGCAGCTTAAGTGGCCCTAGCAACACCGGGGAGCTGTTTTTT	CASSLSGPSNTGELFF
TRBD2	few	TRBV6-8	15	TRBJ2-1	TGTGCCAGCAGTTTACTAGCGGGGGGGCTTAATGAGCAGTTCTTC	CASSLLAGGLNEQFF
NA	few	TRBV2	12	TRBJ1-1	TGTGCCAGCAGTGAATTACGGATGTCGGCTTTCTTT	CASSELRMSAFF
TRBD1	NA	TRBV19	13	TRBJ2-7	TGTGCCAGTAGTACGGGACAGGGGACAGAGCAGTACTTC	CASSTGQGTEQYF
NA	few	TRBV19	15	TRBJ1-1	TGTGCCAGTAGTATCTACCCGGGGGTCAACACTGAAGCTTTCTTT	CASSIYPGVNTEAFF
NA	few	TRBV6-8	14	TRBJ1-2	TGTGCCAGCAGTTACTCGAGGGACTCCTATGGCTACACCTTC	CASSYSRDSYGYTF
NA	NA	TRBV28	13	TRBJ2-1	TGTGCCAGCAGGCGTCGGGGGCGCAATGAGCAGTTCTTC	CASRRRGRNEQFF
NA	NA	TRBV6-8	13	TRBJ1-1	TGTGCCAGCAGTTTTGGGACGGGCACTGAAGCTTTCTTT	CASSFGTGTEAFF
TRBD1	NA	TRBV11-3	14	TRBJ2-7	TGTGCCAGCAGCTCCGGGACAGGGCGTGACGAGCAGTACTTC	CASSSGTGRDEQYF
TRBD2	NA	TRBV11-3	17	TRBJ2-3	TGTGCCAGCAGCTTGTGGTTGCGGGGGGTCAGCACAGATACGCAGTATTTT	CASSLWLRGVSTDTQYF
NA	NA	TRBV18	15	TRBJ2-3	TGTGCCAGCTCACCCGGGGGAGTGTGGACAGATACGCAGTATTTT	CASSPGGVWTDTQYF
TRBD1	many	TRBV9	14	TRBJ1-2	TGTGCCAGCAGCGGCAGGGGGAACTACTATGGCTACACCTTC	CASSGRGNYYGYTF
TRBD1	NA	TRBV6-8	13	TRBJ1-2	TGTGCCAGCAGTGACTGGACAGGGGGAGGCTACACCTTC	CASSDWTGGGYTF
NA	NA	TRBV5-1	17	TRBJ1-3	TGCGCCAAGTCGCCGGGACCGACCATATCCTCTGGAAACACCATATATTTT	CAKSPGPTISSGNTIYF
NA	NA	TRBV25-1	12	TRBJ2-7	TGTGCCAGCAGTGAAACGGGGTACGAGCAGTACTTC	CASSETGYEQYF
NA	few	TRBV19	16	TRBJ1-5	TGTGCCAGTAGTGTAGGTGTATCAGGGGTTTACCAGCCCCAGCATTTT	CASSVGVSGVYQPQHF
TRBD1	NA	TRBV2	18	TRBJ1-5	TGTGCCAGCAGTGAATATGCGGACAGGGCCAACTTTCAACAGCCCCAGCATTTT	CASSEYADRANFQQPQHF
TRBD2	few	TRBV10-2	17	TRBJ2-1	TGCGCCAGCAGTGAGAACCCTGGGGCGGGGGGCTACAATGAGCAGTTCTTC	CASSENPGAGGYNEQFF
TRBD1	NA	TRBV19	18	TRBJ2-5	TGTGCCAGTAACCGACAGGGTAGGGGACGGTCGATCCAAGAGACCCAGTACTTC	CASNRQGRGRSIQETQYF
NA	NA	TRBV11-3	14	TRBJ2-3	TGTGCCAGCAGCGTTAGTCGGGCCACAGATACGCAGTATTTT	CASSVSRATDTQYF